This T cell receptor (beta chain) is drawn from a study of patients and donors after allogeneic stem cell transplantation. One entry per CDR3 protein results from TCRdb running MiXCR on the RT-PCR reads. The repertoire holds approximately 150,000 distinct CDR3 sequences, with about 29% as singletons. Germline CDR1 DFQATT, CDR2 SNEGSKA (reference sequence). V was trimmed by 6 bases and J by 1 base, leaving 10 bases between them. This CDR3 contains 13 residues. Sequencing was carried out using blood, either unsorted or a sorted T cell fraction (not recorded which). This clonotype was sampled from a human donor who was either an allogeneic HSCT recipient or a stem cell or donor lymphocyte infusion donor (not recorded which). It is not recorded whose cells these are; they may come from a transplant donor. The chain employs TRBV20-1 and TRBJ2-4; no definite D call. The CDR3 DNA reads TGCAGTGCAGACCATGAGGCCAAAAACATTCAGTACTTC. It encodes CSADHEAKNIQYF.